This T cell receptor beta chain was recorded in a study of blood T cell repertoires in COVID-19. V was trimmed by 3 bases and J by 5 bases, leaving 13 bases between them. The germline CDR1 and CDR2 sequences are DFQATT and SNEGSKA (reference sequence). CDR3 length: 14 residues. Profiled with immunoSEQ multiplex PCR; TCRdb holds only in-frame clones, not every one. The data contain more than 120,000 clones, approximately 84% of them singletons. The sequencing input was peripheral blood. The chain employs TRBV20-1 and TRBJ2-2, with TRBD2 as a possible D gene (5 bases). The receptor comes from a human donor with acute or convalescent COVID-19. The donor label of this sample is uncertain. DNA of the CDR3: TGCAGTGCTAGTTTGGCAGGAGGAACCGGGGAGCTGTTTTTT. It translates to CSASLAGGTGELFF.